This TCR beta chain was captured in a study of T cell changes during pregnancy in multiple sclerosis. Per germline, CDR1 MNHEY and CDR2 SVGAGI. CDR3 length: 14 residues. V was shortened by 8 bases and J by 0 bases, with 14 bases between the two germline ends. The table came from immunoSEQ multiplex PCR; TCRdb's copy has only in-frame clones and leaves some out. The data show 60,000 to 70,000 clones, with 91% seen just once and 1% to 1.5% held by the top ten. The sample in question was peripheral blood, obtained after pregnancy. The sequence derives from a female donor in good health, enrolled as a control in a pregnancy study. V and J are TRBV6-5 and TRBJ2-7, with D hard to call. DNA for the CDR3: TGTGCCAGCCAACTATCAGCGAACTCCTACGAGCAGTACTTC. It translates to CASQLSANSYEQYF.